A single TCR beta chain is shown here with its context. The antigen remains undetermined. This CDR3 is 12 amino acids long. The source of the sample is a study of shared clonotypes between healthy human individuals. Study details: There were three CD4 naive, three CD4 memory, two CD8 naive and one CD8 memory plates per donor. Whole-study results and caveats: Relative to memory subsets, naive subsets generally showed larger estimated richness.

Each subset's genomic DNA was shared equally among a number of immunoSEQ plates. Libraries were prepared by immunoSEQ multiplex PCR; TCRdb keeps only in-frame clonotypes and omits some of them. The sample lists hundreds of thousands of clones, 95% to 96% seen once, with more than 0.085% in the top ten. CD8 cells classed as naive were CD45RO-negative and positively selected for CCR7, excluding terminally differentiated effector memory CD45RA+ cells. The chain combines TRBV21-1 with TRBJ2-7; the table calls TRBD2, which could not be checked here. TRBV21-1 is listed as a pseudogene. This TCR was recovered from a woman in her 30s in good health. Sequences were obtained from naive CD8+ T cells sorted from blood. Written as DNA, the CDR3 is TGTGCCAGCAGCCGCGGAGCCTACGAGCAGTACTTC. Its protein is CASSRGAYEQYF.